A single sample is the source of the 11 T cell receptor beta chains below, sequenced in a study of human T cells and chemical hapten exposure. MiXCR was run by TCRdb on the RACE reads, yielding one entry per CDR3 protein. The sample includes about 90,000 distinct CDR3 sequences, 11% of them seen just once. Time point indicated: patch test 3, about 24 weeks after DPC sensitization. As to treatment: therapeutic diphenylcyclopropenone sensitization with weekly scalp DPC. Specimen: whole blood, collected in connection with sensitization to the hapten diphenylcyclopropenone (DPC). These TCRs come from a woman aged 25-40 years with alopecia areata. Some clones in this sample may be carry-over from other donors' samples.

This CDR3 is CASRRGQGATSYEQYF. For the CDR3, the DNA is TGTGCCAGCAGGCGAGGACAGGGGGCGACATCCTACGAGCAGTACTTC. The chain couples TRBV28 to TRBJ2-7, with TRBD1 matching over 11 bases. J gave up 1 base and V 6 bases, and 8 bases lay outside the gene matches. This CDR3 has 16 amino acids. Germline lookup yields CDR1 MDHEN and CDR2 SYDVKM.

There are a few counts of this clonotype. The rearrangement uses TRBV20-1 and TRBJ2-4, with 11 bases aligning to TRBD1. Germline V CDR1 and CDR2: DFQATT, SNEGSKA (reference sequence). The CDR3 totals 14 residues. Trimming removed 5 bases from V and 4 bases from J; junction bases left unmatched: 4. DNA of the CDR3: TGCAGTGCTTGGGACAGGGGGGATAAAAACATTCAGTACTTC. Its translation: CSAWDRGDKNIQYF.

CDR3 nucleotide sequence: TGTGCCAGCGGGGTGGGGGCCAACACCGGGGAGCTGTTTTTT. Its protein product is CASGVGANTGELFF. This chain connects TRBV12-3 or TRBV12-4 to TRBJ2-2, with D possibly TRBD1 on 6 matching bases. V lost 8 bases and J 2 bases, leaving 12 bases between the germline ends. The CDR3 runs 14 residues.

Only a few counts were recorded for this clonotype. V and J are TRBV9 and TRBJ1-2; D not certain. Germline values: CDR1 SGDLS, CDR2 YYNGEE. The CDR3 totals 14 residues. V shed 4 bases and J shed 4 bases, with 14 bases lying between them. The CDR3 protein is CASSPRTQSYGYTF. The DNA of the CDR3 is TGTGCCAGCAGCCCCAGGACGCAGTCCTATGGCTACACCTTC.

The chain joins TRBV12-3 or TRBV12-4 to TRBJ2-7; TRBD2 matches 9 bases. Trimming removed 4 bases from V and 2 bases from J; junction bases left unmatched: 3. The CDR3 is 14 residues long. The DNA of the CDR3 is TGTGCCAGCAGTTCTAGCGGGGTCCCCTACGAGCAGTACTTC. It is translated as CASSSSGVPYEQYF.

This clonotype has ten or more counts. The chain links TRBV5-1 to TRBJ1-1; no firm D call. This CDR3 comprises 14 residues. The germline gives CDR1 SGHRS, CDR2 YFSETQ. The V end was cut by 0 bases, the J end by 2 bases, with 8 bases between. The CDR3 loop reads CASSLEAGNTEAFF. CDR3 bases: TGCGCCAGCAGCTTGGAGGCAGGTAACACTGAAGCTTTCTTT.

The chain has TRBV20-1 and TRBJ2-1; unclear D gene. V shed 7 bases and J shed 5 bases, with 12 bases lying between them. Per the germline V gene, CDR1 is DFQATT and CDR2 is SNEGSKA (reference sequence). The CDR3 totals 12 residues. CDR3 region: CSVASIDNEQFF. As DNA, the CDR3 is TGCAGTGTTGCGAGCATAGACAATGAGCAGTTCTTC.

Many counts were recorded for this clonotype. This chain connects TRBV6-4 to TRBJ2-2; D not certain. V gave up 0 bases and J gave up 7 bases, with 6 bases separating them. Germline V gene data show CDR1 as MRHNA and CDR2 as SNTAGT. The CDR3 has 13 amino acids. DNA of the CDR3: TGTGCCAGCAGTGACTCAGAGGACGGGGAGCTGTTTTTT. As protein: CASSDSEDGELFF.

This clonotype was picked up many times. The rearrangement links TRBV7-8 to TRBJ2-6, with 7 bases fitting TRBD1. J was trimmed by 5 bases and V by 6 bases; bases with no gene match: 16. The germline CDR1 and CDR2 sequences are SGHVS and FQNEAQ. The CDR3 has 18 residues. This chain's CDR3 is CASRPIGTAALRANVLTF. For the CDR3, the DNA is TGTGCCAGCAGACCTATCGGGACAGCCGCTCTGAGGGCCAACGTCCTGACTTTC.

The V and J genes are TRBV14 and TRBJ1-1, with TRBD1 as a possible D gene (6 bases). The germline V and J ends were trimmed by 6 bases and 4 bases, with 15 bases remaining between them. From germline, CDR1 is SGHDN and CDR2 FVKESK. This CDR3 comprises 14 residues. CDR3 DNA sequence: TGTGCCAGCAGACGTGCAGGGGAGAGCACTGAAGCTTTCTTT. Encoded protein: CASRRAGESTEAFF.

In this sample, this clonotype turned up many times. The V and J genes are TRBV9 and TRBJ2-1, with TRBD2 matching 7 bases. There are 15 residues in the CDR3. Germline-derived CDR1 and CDR2 are SGDLS and YYNGEE. Trimming cost V 4 bases and J 4 bases; bases outside gene matches: 8. The CDR3 loop reads CASSQISGLYNEQFF. DNA for the CDR3: TGTGCCAGCAGCCAAATTAGCGGGCTTTACAATGAGCAGTTCTTC.